These 27 T cell receptor beta chains were sequenced from one sample in a study of blood T cell repertoires in COVID-19. Sequencing was performed with immunoSEQ multiplex PCR; in TCRdb, only in-frame clones are kept and a portion is missing. The sample yields around 200,000 clones, just under 80% seen once. Material for sequencing was peripheral blood. All receptors come from an elderly woman with active or convalescent COVID-19.

The rearrangement joins TRBV4-3 to TRBJ2-1; D perhaps matches TRBD2 (5 bases). CDR3 size: 17 residues. Germline CDR1 LGHNA, CDR2 YSLEER. V was shortened by 0 bases and J by 0 bases, with 12 bases between the two germline ends. The CDR3 DNA reads as TGCGCCAGCAGCCAAGAGGGCCCGGGGAGCTCCTACAATGAGCAGTTCTTC. This sequence encodes CASSQEGPGSSYNEQFF.

This rearrangement joins TRBV5-1 to TRBJ2-7, with 10 nucleotides matching TRBD2. The CDR3 loop spans 14 amino acids. V was pared by 0 bases and J by 6 bases, with 3 bases of the junction left unmatched. Germline CDR1 reads SGHRS; CDR2 reads YFSETQ. The CDR3 DNA is TGCGCCAGCAGCTTGGCTGGGACTAGCGCCGAGCAGTACTTC. Translated, it gives CASSLAGTSAEQYF.

This clone was seen more than once but under ten times. This sequence joins TRBV27 and TRBJ2-7, with 7 bases fitting TRBD2. The junction had 10 bases not matched to a gene; V was cut back by 4 bases and J by 1 base. There are 16 residues in the CDR3. CDR1 is MNHEY and CDR2 is SMNVEV in the germline V gene (reference sequence). The CDR3, as DNA: TGTGCCAGCAGTTCCACGTGGGGGGGTCTTTCCTACGAGCAGTACTTC. Protein product: CASSSTWGGLSYEQYF.

The chain joins TRBV6-2 or TRBV6-3 to TRBJ2-3, with 9 nucleotides matching TRBD2. V dropped 6 bases and J dropped 0; count of bases not matched to a gene: 7. This CDR3 is built from 16 residues. Germline V gene sequence: CDR1 MNHEY, CDR2 SVGEGT. The CDR3 nucleotides are TGTGCCAGCAGCCAATATAGCGGGGGTAGCACAGATACGCAGTATTTT. Amino acid sequence: CASSQYSGGSTDTQYF.

This chain connects TRBV5-1 to TRBJ1-3, with 7 positions matching TRBD1. Germline lookup yields CDR1 SGHRS and CDR2 YFSETQ. V was clipped by 4 bases and J by 0 bases; unmatched bases: 4. CDR3 length: 15 residues. DNA of the CDR3: TGCGCCAGCAGCCGGCAGGGGGTCTCTGGAAACACCATATATTTT. Encoded protein: CASSRQGVSGNTIYF.

The genes are TRBV12-1 and TRBJ1-2; the tabulated D call, TRBD1, remains unverified against the DNA. TRBV12-1 is listed as a pseudogene. The CDR3 contains 15 residues. In DNA, the CDR3 is TGTGCCAGCAGCGGGACAGGAGTAGCTAACTATGGCTACACCTTC. Translating gives CASSGTGVANYGYTF.

The rearrangement links TRBV19 to TRBJ1-3; 7 positions match TRBD1. Trimming removed 6 bases from V and 0 bases from J; junction bases left unmatched: 8. Germline CDR1 LNHDA, CDR2 SQIVND (reference sequence). The CDR3 extends over 16 amino acids. As DNA, the CDR3 is TGTGCCAGTAGACCGGGACAGCAATCCTCTGGAAACACCATATATTTT. Translated, it gives CASRPGQQSSGNTIYF.

This chain links TRBV5-1 with TRBJ2-3; possible D gene TRBD2, 6 bases. Deletions cut 1 base from V and 3 bases from J, with 15 bases between. CDR1 SGHRS and CDR2 YFSETQ come from the germline V gene. This CDR3 is 16 amino acids long. The CDR3 is CASSLLPGGSTDTQYF. CDR3 DNA: TGCGCCAGCAGCTTGCTTCCCGGGGGAAGTACAGATACGCAGTATTTT.

The V and J genes are TRBV5-4 and TRBJ1-4; possibly TRBD1 for D (6 bases). Germline V gene lookup returns CDR1 SGHNT and CDR2 YYREEE (reference sequence). The CDR3 runs to 15 residues. The ends were cut back, 4 bases at V and 3 bases at J, with 13 bases in the middle. For the CDR3, the DNA is TGTGCCAGCAGCATTGGGGGCGCAGCTAATGAAAAACTGTTTTTT. This codes for CASSIGGAANEKLFF.

Comments on this clone: Germline and junction disagree at one end, which may indicate a read error. Distinct nucleotide sequences in the sample also encode this CDR3. The J gene is TRBJ2-7, the V gene TRBV6-1, with 7 nucleotides matching TRBD2. Germline loops: CDR1 MNHNS, CDR2 SASEGT. The CDR3 is made up of 16 amino acids. This CDR3 is CASSEAGRGSSYEQYF. CDR3 sequence (DNA): TGTGCCAGCAGTGAAGCGGGGCGGGGGAGCTCCTACGAGCAGTATTTC.

This clone was seen more than once but under ten times. V gene TRBV19 combines with J gene TRBJ2-2; D remains ambiguous. Trimming removed 0 bases from V and 4 bases from J, with 15 bases in between. The V gene's germline CDR1 is LNHDA and CDR2 SQIVND (reference sequence). The CDR3 extends over 17 amino acids. CDR3 DNA sequence: TGTGCCAGTAGTATAGATCGGCCCCAGTGGAGCACCGGGGAGCTGTTTTTT. Protein product: CASSIDRPQWSTGELFF. Full variable domain (missing parts from reference TRBV19 and TRBJ2-2): DGGITQSPKYLFRKEGQNVTLSCEQNLNHDAMYWYRQDPGQGLRLIYYSQIVNDFQKGDIAEGYSVSREKKESFPLTVTSAQKNPTAFYLCASSIDRPQWSTGELFFGEGSRLTVL.

V is TRBV10-3 and J is TRBJ1-5; D gene ambiguous. V shed 3 bases and J shed 0 bases, with 6 bases lying between them. Germline-derived CDR1 and CDR2 are ENHRY and SYGVKD. The CDR3 runs 14 residues. The chain's CDR3 is CAISETPSNQPQHF. The CDR3 DNA reads as TGTGCCATCAGTGAAACACCTAGCAATCAGCCCCAGCATTTT.

In this sample, this clone turned up once. The rearrangement uses TRBV7-9 and TRBJ1-2; TRBD1 matches 9 bases. CDR3 length equals 16 residues. The V and J ends lost 5 bases and 3 bases, in that order; junction bases with no gene match: 10. Germline V gene lookup returns CDR1 SEHNR and CDR2 FQNEAQ (reference sequence). The CDR3 loop is CASSRAQGALDYGYTF. The CDR3, as DNA: TGTGCCAGCAGCCGCGCACAGGGGGCGTTGGACTATGGCTACACCTTC.

V is TRBV23-1 and J is TRBJ2-1; perhaps TRBD1 as D (7 bases). TRBV23-1 is labeled an ORF, and its function is uncertain. V was clipped by 6 bases and J by 4 bases, with 13 bases between them. The CDR3 runs 14 residues. CDR3 bases: TGCGCCAGCAGGGGAGGACAGGCTTACAATGAGCAGTTCTTC. This translates into CASRGGQAYNEQFF.

This sequence joins TRBV6-5 and TRBJ1-5; 7 bases line up with TRBD1. Trimming removed 6 bases from V and 1 base from J; junction bases left unmatched: 6. The CDR3 has 15 residues. Germline values: CDR1 MNHEY, CDR2 SVGAGI. DNA of the CDR3: TGTGCCAGCAGGGCCACAGGGGTCAGCAATCAGCCCCAGCATTTT. It is translated as CASRATGVSNQPQHF.

J is TRBJ2-5 and V is TRBV5-1; D may be TRBD2 (6 bases). Trimming pared 4 bases from V and 3 bases from J, leaving 13 bases between. There are 14 residues in the CDR3. Germline V gives CDR1 SGHRS, CDR2 YFSETQ. For the CDR3, the DNA is TGCGCCAGCAGCACCGGGGGTTCGAAAGAGACCCAGTACTTC. Translating it yields CASSTGGSKETQYF.

The chain uses TRBV6-2 or TRBV6-3 and TRBJ2-2; 12 bases align to TRBD1. The CDR3 contains 17 residues. Germline CDR1 MNHEY, CDR2 SVGEGT. J was trimmed by 5 bases and V by 2 bases; bases with no gene match: 6. CDR3 sequence (DNA): TGTGCCAGCAGTTACCCGGGACAGGGGGCGCGTACCGGGGAGCTGTTTTTT. Translating gives CASSYPGQGARTGELFF.

The gene calls are TRBV4-1 and TRBJ1-2; possible D gene TRBD1, 6 bases. CDR1 and CDR2 from the germline V gene are MGHRA and YSYEKL. The CDR3 totals 15 residues. V was shortened by 3 bases and J by 6 bases, with 17 bases between the two germline ends. CDR3 bases: TGCGCCAGCAGCCATTCGGTTCAGGGGCGAAATGGCTACACCTTC. Translating gives CASSHSVQGRNGYTF.

This clone has only one observation. This chain connects TRBV11-2 to TRBJ1-1; D not certain. V was trimmed by 3 bases and J by 4 bases, leaving 12 bases between them. CDR1 and CDR2 (germline): SGHAT, FQNNGV. This CDR3 has 14 residues. Here the CDR3 reads CASSFAAGSTEAFF. CDR3 nucleotides: TGTGCCAGCAGCTTCGCGGCGGGATCCACTGAAGCTTTCTTT.

A word on this clone: Germline is not matched at one junction end, which may reflect a read error. The chain joins TRBV6-2 or TRBV6-3 to TRBJ1-1; a possible D gene is TRBD1 (6 bases). This CDR3 has 14 residues. Germline lookup yields CDR1 MNHEY and CDR2 SVGEGT. CDR3 sequence (DNA): TGTGCCAGCAGTGCATTAACAGGGAACCCTGAAGCTTTCTTT. Protein: CASSALTGNPEAFF.

The chain carries TRBV2 and TRBJ1-2; D ambiguous. Germline assignment: CDR1 SNHLY and CDR2 FYNNEI. Trimming pared 7 bases from V and 8 bases from J, leaving 14 bases between. The CDR3 extends over 12 amino acids. The CDR3 reads CASMEDGGGYTF. CDR3 sequence (DNA): TGTGCCAGCATGGAGGATGGAGGAGGCTACACCTTC.

As to this clone: Other DNA sequences in this sample translate to the same CDR3. The chain's CDR3 is CASSPTGNYGYTF. CDR3 sequence (DNA): TGTGCCAGCAGCCCGACAGGGAACTATGGCTACACCTTC. The V and J genes are TRBV6-5 and TRBJ1-2; TRBD1 matches 7 bases. Trimming took 6 bases from V and 2 from J; bases not matched to a gene: 3. The CDR3 is made up of 13 amino acids. Germline CDR1 reads MNHEY; CDR2 reads SVGAGI.

The gene calls are TRBV12-3 or TRBV12-4 and TRBJ1-6; D is unresolved. Trimming removed 5 bases at V and 10 bases at J, with 12 bases between. The CDR3 runs 13 residues. CDR3 residues: CASSQRGMSPLHF. The CDR3 DNA sequence: TGTGCCAGCAGTCAGAGAGGGATGTCACCCCTCCACTTT.

This clone is a singleton in its sample. The gene calls are TRBV5-5 and TRBJ2-3; weak D call: TRBD1 (7 bases). The CDR3 is made up of 17 amino acids. V lost 4 bases and J 0 bases, leaving 18 bases between the germline ends. Per germline, CDR1 SGHKS and CDR2 YYEKEE (reference sequence). CDR3 bases: TGTGCCAGCAGCCGGACAGGAGGGTGGGGTAGCACAGATACGCAGTATTTT. It encodes CASSRTGGWGSTDTQYF.

The table lists this clone with a few counts. The V call is TRBV19, the J call TRBJ1-4, with D tentatively TRBD1 (6 bases). The ends were cut back, 3 bases at V and 8 bases at J, with 16 bases in the middle. The CDR3 consists of 15 residues. CDR1 LNHDA and CDR2 SQIVND come from the germline V gene (reference sequence). CDR3 sequence (DNA): TGTGCCAGTAGTATCCAAGACAGGCCCGGCGAAAAACTGTTTTTT. Translation gives CASSIQDRPGEKLFF.

The rearrangement links TRBV2 to TRBJ2-5; 7 nucleotides agree with TRBD1. This CDR3 has 15 amino acids. V gave up 6 bases and J gave up 2 bases; unmatched junction bases: 9. Germline V gives CDR1 SNHLY, CDR2 FYNNEI. Here the CDR3 DNA reads TGTGCCAGCAGCAATAGGGGGCTCGTGCAAGAGACCCAGTACTTC. This codes for CASSNRGLVQETQYF.

The rearrangement uses TRBV2 and TRBJ2-5; TRBD2 aligns across 8 bases. The germline gives CDR1 SNHLY, CDR2 FYNNEI. The junction had 2 bases not matched to a gene; V was cut back by 0 bases and J by 5 bases. This CDR3 has 14 amino acids. The DNA of the CDR3 is TGTGCCAGCAGTGAAGCTAGCGGGGAGGAGACCCAGTACTTC. It specifies CASSEASGEETQYF.